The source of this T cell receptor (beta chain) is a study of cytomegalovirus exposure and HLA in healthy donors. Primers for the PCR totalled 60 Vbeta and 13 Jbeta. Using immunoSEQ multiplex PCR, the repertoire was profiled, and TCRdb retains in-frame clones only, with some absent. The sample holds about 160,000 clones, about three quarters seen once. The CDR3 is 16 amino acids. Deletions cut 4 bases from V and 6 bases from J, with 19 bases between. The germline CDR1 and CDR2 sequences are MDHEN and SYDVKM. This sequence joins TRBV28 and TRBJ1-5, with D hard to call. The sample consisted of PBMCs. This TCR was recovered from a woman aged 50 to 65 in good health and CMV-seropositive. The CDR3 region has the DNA TGTGCCAGCAGTTCGACTCAGTCCGTGGTTTTTCAGCCCCAGCATTTT. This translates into CASSSTQSVVFQPQHF.